This TCR beta chain came from a study of shared clonotypes between healthy human individuals. The wider study: For every donor, three CD4 naive, three CD4 memory, two CD8 naive and one CD8 memory plates were used. Study results and caveats: A few donors held 4.5% to 5% of naive CD4 clonotypes in common. Estimated richness was generally greater in naive than memory subsets.

Concerning this clone itself: Its antigen is as yet unknown.

This CDR3 has 15 residues. V was clipped by 8 bases and J by 1 base, with 18 bases between them. The germline CDR1 and CDR2 sequences are MNHEY and SVGAGI. The assay was carried out at the deep level. TCRdb's copy holds only in-frame clones and misses some; the assay was immunoSEQ multiplex PCR. The sample has some 2 million clones, approximately 95% seen once. The V call is TRBV6-5, the J call TRBJ2-7; a possible D gene is TRBD2 (6 bases). This TCR derives from a man aged 18 to 35 in good health. The sample taken for sequencing was naive CD4+ T cells sorted from blood. Subset given: CD45RA+ positively selected. For the CDR3, the DNA is TGTGCCAGCGCCCCTGAGGGACTCAAGTCCTACGAGCAGTACTTC. Translation gives CASAPEGLKSYEQYF.